The subject of this entry is one TCR beta chain. At one boundary the junction diverges from the germline segment, which might be a read error. CDR1 is MNHNS, CDR2 SASEGT, per germline. This CDR3 is built from 13 residues. This sample is drawn from a study of T cell changes during pregnancy in multiple sclerosis. Sequencing was performed with immunoSEQ multiplex PCR; in TCRdb, only in-frame clones are kept and a portion is missing. The table lists 84,000 or so clones, 94% of them singletons. This receptor was taken from a female donor with multiple sclerosis, enrolled in a pregnancy study. The rearrangement uses TRBV6-1 and TRBJ2-6; 8 positions agree with TRBD1. The sequences come from peripheral blood, collected in the third trimester of pregnancy. The CDR3 nucleotides read TGTGCCACACAGACAGGGGAGGCCCACGTCCTGACTTTC. It encodes CATQTGEAHVLTF.